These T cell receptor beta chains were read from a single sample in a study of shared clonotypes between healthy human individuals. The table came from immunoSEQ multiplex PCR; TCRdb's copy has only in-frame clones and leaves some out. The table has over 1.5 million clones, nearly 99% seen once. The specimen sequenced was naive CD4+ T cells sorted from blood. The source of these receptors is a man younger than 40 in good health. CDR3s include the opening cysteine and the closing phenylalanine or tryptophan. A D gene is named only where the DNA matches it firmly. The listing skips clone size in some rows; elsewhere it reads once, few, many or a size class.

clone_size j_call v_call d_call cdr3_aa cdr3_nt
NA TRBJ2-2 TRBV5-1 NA CASSITSQRGELFF TGCGCCAGCAGCATCACCAGCCAGCGTGGGGAGCTGTTTTTT
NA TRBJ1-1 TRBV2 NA CASLGHPNTEAFF TGTGCCAGCTTAGGACATCCGAACACTGAAGCTTTCTTT
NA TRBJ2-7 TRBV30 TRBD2 CAWELGLAGTYEQYF TGTGCCTGGGAACTGGGACTAGCGGGTACCTACGAGCAGTACTTC
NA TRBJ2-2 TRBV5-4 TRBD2 CASSSRLAGSFASGELFF TGTGCCAGCAGCTCGAGGCTAGCGGGGTCCTTTGCGAGCGGGGAGCTGTTTTTT
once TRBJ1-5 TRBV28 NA CASRSRGNQPQHF TGTGCCAGCAGATCGCGGGGGAATCAGCCCCAGCATTTT
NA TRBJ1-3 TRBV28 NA CASSRVRLSSGNTIYF TGTGCCAGCAGTAGGGTTCGCCTCAGCTCTGGAAACACCATATATTTT
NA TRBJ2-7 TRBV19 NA CASSIFGALGYEQYF TGTGCCAGTAGTATATTCGGGGCGCTGGGGTACGAGCAGTACTTC
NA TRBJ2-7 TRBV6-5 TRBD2 CASSYTSGIYEQYF TGTGCCAGCAGTTACACTAGCGGGATCTACGAGCAGTACTTC
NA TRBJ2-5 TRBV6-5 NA CASSYWRGETQYF TGTGCCAGCAGTTACTGGAGGGGGGAGACCCAGTACTTC
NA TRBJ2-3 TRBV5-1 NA CASSPGQSTDTQYF TGCGCCAGCAGCCCAGGACAGAGCACAGATACGCAGTATTTT
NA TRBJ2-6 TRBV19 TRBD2 CASTLAGGPSTGANVLTF TGTGCCAGTACTTTAGCGGGAGGGCCGTCTACTGGGGCCAACGTCCTGACTTTC
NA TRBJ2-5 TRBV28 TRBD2 CATTLAGSSKTQYF TGTGCCACCACGCTAGCGGGAAGTTCAAAGACCCAGTACTTC
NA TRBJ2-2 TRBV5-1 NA CASMAGLDTGELFF TGCGCCAGCATGGCGGGGTTGGACACCGGGGAGCTGTTTTTT
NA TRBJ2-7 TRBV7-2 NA CASSSRQTVTYEQYF TGTGCCAGCAGTTCGAGACAGACTGTAACCTACGAGCAGTACTTC
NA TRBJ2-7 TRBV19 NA CASSINYEQYF TGTGCCAGTAGTATAAACTACGAGCAGTACTTC
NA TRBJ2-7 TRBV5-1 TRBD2 CASSLFGTVMGTSGTHEQYF TGCGCCAGCAGCTTGTTTGGGACGGTTATGGGGACTAGCGGGACCCATGAGCAGTACTTC
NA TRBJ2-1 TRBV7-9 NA CASSLRRGSYNEQFF TGTGCCAGCAGCTTACGCAGGGGCTCCTACAATGAGCAGTTCTTC
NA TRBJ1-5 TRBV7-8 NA CASSKMGRADSNQPQHF TGTGCCAGCAGCAAGATGGGGAGGGCTGATAGCAATCAGCCCCAGCATTTT
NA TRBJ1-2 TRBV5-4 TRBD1 CASSLDRGFYGYTF TGTGCCAGCAGCTTGGACAGGGGATTTTATGGCTACACCTTC
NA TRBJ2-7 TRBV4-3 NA CASSQDAAVQQYF TGCGCCAGCAGCCAAGACGCGGCGGTCCAGCAGTACTTC
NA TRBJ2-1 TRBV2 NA CASSESPPTYNEQFF TGTGCCAGCAGTGAATCTCCACCCACCTACAATGAGCAGTTCTTC
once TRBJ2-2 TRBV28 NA CASSLYPPVGVANTGELFF TGTGCCAGCAGTTTATACCCCCCCGTAGGGGTCGCGAACACCGGGGAGCTGTTTTTT
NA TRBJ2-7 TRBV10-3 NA CAISESIQGSEQYF TGTGCCATCAGTGAGTCGATCCAGGGAAGCGAGCAGTACTTC
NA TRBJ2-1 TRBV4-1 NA CASSQYRAVGHRSEQFF TGCGCCAGCAGCCAGTACAGAGCGGTTGGACATCGCAGTGAGCAGTTCTTC
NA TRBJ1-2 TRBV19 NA CASSIGGRRNGYTF TGTGCCAGTAGTATAGGGGGGCGTCGAAATGGCTACACCTTC
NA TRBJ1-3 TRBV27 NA CASSLRLPGNTIYF TGTGCCAGCAGTTTGAGGTTACCTGGAAACACCATATATTTT
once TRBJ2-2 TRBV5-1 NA CASMKGEGTGELFF TGCGCCAGCATGAAGGGGGAGGGCACCGGGGAGCTGTTTTTT